This T cell receptor beta chain was captured in a study of type 1 regulatory T cells. For this clonotype: The antigen remains undetermined. At one boundary the junction diverges from the germline segment, which might be a read error.

TCRdb ran MiXCR on the reads and lists one entry per CDR3 protein. The table has over 55,000 distinct CDR3 sequences, about 50% seen once; the top ten hold 2% to 2.5%. Germline V lookup: CDR1 LGHDT, CDR2 YNNKEL (reference sequence). The CDR3 covers 14 residues. The rearrangement links TRBV3-1 to TRBJ1-1; unclear D gene. This TCR was recovered from a human donor in good health. The sample taken for sequencing was cultured non-Tr1 T cells, either the whole culture or a sorted T cell fraction (not recorded which). The CDR3 loop is CASSQEGQPTEAFF. The DNA for the CDR3 is TGTGCCAGCAGCCAAGAAGGCCAGCCCACTGAAGCTTTCTTC.